One TCR beta chain is described in this entry. V was pared by 1 base and J by 5 bases, with 14 bases of the junction left unmatched. The CDR3 length is 17 residues. Germline V gives CDR1 LGHNA, CDR2 YNFKEQ. This record belongs to a study of T cell repertoires in cytomegalovirus infection. TCRdb used MiXCR to reprocess the reads, holding one entry per CDR3 protein. This table holds 490,000 or so distinct CDR3 sequences, about 11% found once. V usage is TRBV4-2 and J usage is TRBJ2-7; 7 nucleotides agree with TRBD2. This TCR was sampled from a human donor in good health (CMV status not recorded). Some clones in this sample may be carry-over from other donors' samples. Sequencing was performed on PBMCs. The CDR3 region is CASSQVWAGEGMHEQYF. In nucleotides, the CDR3 is TGTGCCAGCAGCCAAGTCTGGGCGGGAGAGGGAATGCACGAGCAGTACTTC.